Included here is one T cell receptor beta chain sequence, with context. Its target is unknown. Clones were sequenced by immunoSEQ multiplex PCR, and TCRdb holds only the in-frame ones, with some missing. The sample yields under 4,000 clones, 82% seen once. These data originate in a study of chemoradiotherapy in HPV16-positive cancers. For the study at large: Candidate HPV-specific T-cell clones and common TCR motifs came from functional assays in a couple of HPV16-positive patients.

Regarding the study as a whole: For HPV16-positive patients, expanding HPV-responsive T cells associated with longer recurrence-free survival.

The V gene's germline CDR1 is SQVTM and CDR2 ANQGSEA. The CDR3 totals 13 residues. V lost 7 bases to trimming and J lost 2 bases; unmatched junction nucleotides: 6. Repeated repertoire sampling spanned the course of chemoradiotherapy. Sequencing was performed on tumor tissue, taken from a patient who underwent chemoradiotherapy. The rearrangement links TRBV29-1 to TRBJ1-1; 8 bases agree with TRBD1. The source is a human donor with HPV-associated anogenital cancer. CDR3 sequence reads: CSGTGGGNTEAFF. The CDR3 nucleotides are TGCAGCGGTACAGGGGGAGGTAACACTGAAGCTTTCTTT.